The 14 T cell receptor beta chains presented below share a single source sample, sequenced in a study of shared T cell receptors in the human thymus. Sequenced by immunoSEQ multiplex PCR; TCRdb stores in-frame clones only, minus some. Of hundreds of thousands of clones listed, 88% are singletons. The data also belong to a second study, concerning human thymus T cells.

The sequenced material came from thymocytes. The source of these receptors is a boy under two years old with a congenital heart defect.

V gene TRBV18 combines with J gene TRBJ2-7; D might be TRBD2 (7 bases). Per the germline V gene, CDR1 is KGHSH and CDR2 is LQKENI. V lost 6 bases, J lost 4 bases, and 10 bases lay in between. This CDR3 comprises 12 residues. CDR3 nucleotide sequence: TGTGCCAGCTCGGAGGGGGGGTACGAGCAGTACTTC. As protein: CASSEGGYEQYF.

V and J are TRBV11-1 and TRBJ2-7; 10 nucleotides agree with TRBD2. The V gene's germline CDR1 is SGHAT and CDR2 FQDESV (reference sequence). The CDR3 spans 16 residues. The junction had 6 bases not matched to a gene; V was cut back by 1 base and J by 3 bases. CDR3 DNA: TGTGCCAGCAGCTTAGACCTAGCGGGAGACGGCTACGAGCAGTACTTC. This codes for CASSLDLAGDGYEQYF. Using reference TRBV11-1 and TRBJ2-7 for the parts outside the CDR3, the full variable domain is EAEVAQSPRYKITEKSQAVAFWCDPISGHATLYWYRQILGQGPELLVQFQDESVVDDSQLPKDRFSAERLKGVDSTLKIQPAELGDSAMYLCASSLDLAGDGYEQYFGPGTRLTVT.

V usage is TRBV4-1 and J usage is TRBJ2-2; TRBD2 aligns across 12 bases. The CDR3 has 17 residues. Trimming at V came to 4 bases and at J to 2 bases, leaving 5 bases not matched to a gene. Germline V lookup: CDR1 MGHRA, CDR2 YSYEKL. The CDR3, as DNA: TGCGCCAGCAGCCGACTAGCGGGAGCCGCCAACACCGGGGAGCTGTTTTTT. Encoded protein: CASSRLAGAANTGELFF.

V usage is TRBV7-2 and J usage is TRBJ2-2, with a possible D match to TRBD1 (6 bases). Per germline, CDR1 SGHTA and CDR2 FQGNSA. The CDR3 extends over 14 amino acids. Trimming cost V 5 bases and J 4 bases, with 11 bases left between them. In DNA form, the CDR3 reads TGTGCCAGCAGCCTCCAGGGGTCCACCGGGGAGCTGTTTTTT. Its protein is CASSLQGSTGELFF.

This clone was seen a single time. The genes are TRBV7-9 and TRBJ2-2; D may be TRBD2 (5 bases). Germline V gene sequence: CDR1 SEHNR, CDR2 FQNEAQ (reference sequence). The V end was cut by 5 bases, the J end by 12 bases, with 16 bases between. This CDR3 is built from 13 residues. DNA for the CDR3: TGTGCCAGCAGCCCTATTTTGGACTCTAAGCTGTTTTTT. Translating gives CASSPILDSKLFF.

The chain uses TRBV19 and TRBJ2-7, with 12 bases aligning to TRBD2. The CDR3 consists of 15 residues. Trimming cost V 10 bases and J 2 bases; bases outside gene matches: 9. CDR1 LNHDA and CDR2 SQIVND come from the germline V gene (reference sequence). As DNA, the CDR3 is TGTGCCACCCAAGGACTAGCGGGGTCGACCTACGAGCAGTACTTC. Translating gives CATQGLAGSTYEQYF.

This chain uses TRBV7-2 with TRBJ2-3, with D perhaps TRBD1 (6 bases). Trimming cost V 8 bases and J 0 bases, with 15 bases left between them. Germline V CDR1 and CDR2: SGHTA, FQGNSA. The CDR3 consists of 15 residues. In nucleotides, the CDR3 is TGTGCCAGCGGCAGGGGCAGAGAAAGCACAGATACGCAGTATTTT. Translating it yields CASGRGRESTDTQYF.

This CDR3 is CASSAAVTDTQYF. The CDR3 region has the DNA TGCGCCAGCAGTGCAGCGGTAACAGATACGCAGTATTTT. The gene calls are TRBV10-1 and TRBJ2-3, with a possible D match to TRBD2 (5 bases). Per the germline V gene, CDR1 is WNHNN and CDR2 is SYGVQD (reference sequence). V lost 4 bases and J 3 bases, leaving 8 bases between the germline ends. CDR3 length: 13 residues.

The V call is TRBV7-7, the J call TRBJ2-3; TRBD2 aligns across 7 bases. The J segment lost 0 bases and the V segment lost 5 bases, leaving 8 bases of the junction unmatched. Per germline, CDR1 SSHAT and CDR2 FNYEAQ (reference sequence). This CDR3 is built from 16 residues. The chain's CDR3 is CASSPGGSGSTDTQYF. The CDR3 bases are TGTGCCAGCAGCCCCGGGGGGAGCGGAAGCACAGATACGCAGTATTTT. The variable domain in full, completed from reference TRBV7-7 and TRBJ2-3, reads GAGVSQSPRYKVTKRGQDVTLRCDPISSHATLYWYQQALGQGPEFLTYFNYEAQPDKSGLPSDRFSAERPEGSISTLTIQRTEQRDSAMYRCASSPGGSGSTDTQYFGPGTRLTVL.

This chain links TRBV5-1 with TRBJ2-1; TRBD2 aligns across 7 bases. CDR3 length: 13 residues. Germline assignment: CDR1 SGHRS and CDR2 YFSETQ. V trimming: 8 bases; J trimming: 2 bases; junction bases outside the gene matches: 4. The CDR3 nucleotides are TGCGCCAGGGGAGGGCCCCCCTACAATGAGCAGTTCTTC. As protein: CARGGPPYNEQFF.

This rearrangement joins TRBV5-5 to TRBJ1-5; D is uncertain. Trimming took off 4 bases at V and 0 bases at J, with 14 bases between the two ends. This CDR3 spans 16 amino acids. Looked up from germline, CDR1 is SGHKS and CDR2 is YYEKEE (reference sequence). CDR3 protein: CASSPDAGDSNQPQHF. The DNA of the CDR3 is TGTGCCAGCAGCCCGGATGCCGGGGATAGCAATCAGCCCCAGCATTTT.

This rearrangement joins TRBV19 to TRBJ1-5, with a possible D match to TRBD1 (6 bases). The germline CDR1 and CDR2 sequences are LNHDA and SQIVND (reference sequence). The CDR3 spans 17 residues. Trimming left V 3 bases short and J 2 bases short, with 17 bases between. In nucleotides, the CDR3 is TGTGCCAGTAGTATCTTAGGGGGGGCGGTTGGCAATCAGCCCCAGCATTTT. Translation: CASSILGGAVGNQPQHF. Full variable domain (rest looked up from reference TRBV19 and TRBJ1-5): DGGITQSPKYLFRKEGQNVTLSCEQNLNHDAMYWYRQDPGQGLRLIYYSQIVNDFQKGDIAEGYSVSREKKESFPLTVTSAQKNPTAFYLCASSILGGAVGNQPQHFGDGTRLSIL.

The V gene is TRBV20-1, the J gene TRBJ2-5; D is undetermined. Germline assignment: CDR1 DFQATT and CDR2 SNEGSKA (reference sequence). Trimming stripped 0 bases from V and 13 bases from J, with 12 bases between. The CDR3 is 11 amino acids. This chain's CDR3 is CSARDQTTGYF. Written as DNA, the CDR3 is TGCAGTGCTAGAGATCAGACGACGGGGTACTTC.

V and J are TRBV5-6 and TRBJ2-1; D is ambiguous. Looked up from germline, CDR1 is SGHDT and CDR2 is YYEEEE. V was trimmed by 5 bases and J by 6 bases, leaving 9 bases between them. This CDR3 is 12 amino acids long. The CDR3 DNA reads as TGTGCCAGCAGTCGGAAGCGCAATGAGCAGTTCTTC. Translation: CASSRKRNEQFF. The variable domain in full, with the rest retrieved from reference TRBV5-6 and TRBJ2-1, is DAGVTQSPTHLIKTRGQQVTLRCSPKSGHDTVSWYQQALGQGPQFIFQYYEEEERQRGNFPDRFSGHQFPNYSSELNVNALLLGDSALYLCASSRKRNEQFFGPGTRLTVL.